The clone carrying this T cell receptor (beta chain) turned up a few times. These data originate in a study of CD8 T cells in Susac syndrome. V lost 0 bases and J lost 7; bases outside the gene matches: 4. The CDR3 covers 14 residues. Germline CDR1 is LGHNA and CDR2 is YNFKEQ. Isolation of CD8+ and CD4+ T cells was performed negatively, whereas enrichment of TEMRA cells was done by FACS. Random hexamers primed reverse transcription of about 0.5 to 1 ug RNA. One entry per CDR3 protein results from TCRdb running MiXCR on the immunoSEQ multiplex PCR reads. The repertoire holds some 400,000 distinct CDR3 sequences, with more than 80% as singletons.

The chain couples TRBV4-2 to TRBJ2-7; 9 bases match TRBD1. Specimen: CD8+ T cells from PBMCs. This receptor was taken from a human donor with multiple sclerosis. For the CDR3, the DNA is TGTGCCAGCAGCCAAGAGGACAGGGGAGGAGAGCAGTACTTC. It translates to CASSQEDRGGEQYF.